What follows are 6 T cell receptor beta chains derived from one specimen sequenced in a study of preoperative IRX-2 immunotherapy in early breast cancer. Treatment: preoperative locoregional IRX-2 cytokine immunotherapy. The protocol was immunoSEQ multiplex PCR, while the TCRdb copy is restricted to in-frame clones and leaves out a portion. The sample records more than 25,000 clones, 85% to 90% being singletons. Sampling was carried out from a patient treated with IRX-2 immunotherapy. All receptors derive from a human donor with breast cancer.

The CDR3 reads CASRIRNTQFF. The CDR3 DNA is TGTGCCAGCAGGATAAGAAACACCCAGTTCTTC. The genes are TRBV2 and TRBJ2-1; D is uncertain. This CDR3 comprises 11 residues. Trimming removed 6 bases from V and 13 bases from J, with 13 bases in between. Germline V lookup: CDR1 SNHLY, CDR2 FYNNEI.

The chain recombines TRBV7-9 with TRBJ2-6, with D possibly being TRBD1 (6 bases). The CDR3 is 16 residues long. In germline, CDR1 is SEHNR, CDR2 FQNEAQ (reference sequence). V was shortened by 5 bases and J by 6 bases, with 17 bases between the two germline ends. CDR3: CASSQGGNILANVLTF. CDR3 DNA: TGTGCCAGCAGCCAAGGGGGTAATATCTTGGCCAACGTCCTGACTTTC.

CDR3 DNA sequence: TGTGCCAGCAGCCTAGGACAGGGGGCAGCAGAGACCCAGTACTTC. Protein product: CASSLGQGAAETQYF. The V and J genes are TRBV6-4 and TRBJ2-5; TRBD1 aligns across 11 bases. Germline values: CDR1 MRHNA, CDR2 SNTAGT. The length of the CDR3 is 15 residues. J lost 4 bases, V lost 6 bases, and 7 bases had no gene match.

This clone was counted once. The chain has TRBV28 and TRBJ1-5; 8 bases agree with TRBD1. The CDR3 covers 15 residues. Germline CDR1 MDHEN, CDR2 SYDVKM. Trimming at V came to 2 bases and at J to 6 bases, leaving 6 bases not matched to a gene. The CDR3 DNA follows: TGTGCCAGCAGTTTAGGACAGGGTTTCATTCAGCCCCAGCATTTT. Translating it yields CASSLGQGFIQPQHF.

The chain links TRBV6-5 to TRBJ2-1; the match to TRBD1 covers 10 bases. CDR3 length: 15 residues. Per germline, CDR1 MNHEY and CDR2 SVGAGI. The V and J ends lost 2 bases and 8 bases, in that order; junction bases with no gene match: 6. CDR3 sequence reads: CASSYLTGTGDEQFF. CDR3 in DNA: TGTGCCAGCAGTTACCTTACTGGGACAGGGGATGAGCAGTTCTTC.

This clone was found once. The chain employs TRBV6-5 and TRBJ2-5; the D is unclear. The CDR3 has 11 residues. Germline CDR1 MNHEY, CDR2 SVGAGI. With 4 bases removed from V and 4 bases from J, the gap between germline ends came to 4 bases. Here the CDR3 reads CASSFGETQYF. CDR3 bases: TGTGCCAGCAGTTTTGGAGAGACCCAGTACTTC.